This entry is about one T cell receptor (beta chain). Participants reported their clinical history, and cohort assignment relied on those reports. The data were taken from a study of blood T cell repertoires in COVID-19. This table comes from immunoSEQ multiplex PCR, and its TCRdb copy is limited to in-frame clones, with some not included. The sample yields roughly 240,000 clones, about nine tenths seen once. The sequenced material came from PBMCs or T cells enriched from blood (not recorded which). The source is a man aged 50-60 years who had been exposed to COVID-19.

DNA of the CDR3: TGCGCCAGCAGCTTTAGAACAGGGGGCGAGGAGTTCTTC. This translates into CASSFRTGGEEFF. This chain links TRBV5-1 with TRBJ2-1, with 9 bases that match TRBD1. The CDR3 spans 13 residues. The V gene's germline CDR1 is SGHRS and CDR2 YFSETQ. V lost 2 bases to trimming and J lost 14 bases; unmatched junction nucleotides: 8. Using reference TRBV5-1 and TRBJ2-1 for the parts outside the CDR3, the full variable domain is KAGVTQTPRYLIKTRGQQVTLSCSPISGHRSVSWYQQTPGQGLQFLFEYFSETQRNKGNFPGRFSGRQFSNSRSEMNVSTLELGDSALYLCASSFRTGGEEFFGPGTRLTVL.